This TCR beta chain was profiled in a study of CD8 T cells in ankylosing spondylitis. Study-wide findings and caveats: Roughly eight highly homologous variants made up a TCR beta motif that seemed to typify ankylosing spondylitis blood. According to the report, clones linked to the disease were significantly enriched in matched synovial fluid samples taken from ankylosing spondylitis patients. Some motif variants were previously reported in reactive arthritis synovial fluid and blood. Disease-linked clones had a CD8+ phenotype and relatively low frequency in peripheral blood.

The CDR3 extends over 16 amino acids. The ends lost 7 bases at V and 6 bases at J; junction bases unmatched: 12. Looked up from germline, CDR1 is SNHLY and CDR2 is FYNNEI. Researchers built TCR beta libraries using quantitative 5'-RACE with molecular barcodes. TCRdb reprocessed the 5' RACE reads via MiXCR and lists one record per CDR3 protein. Found here are around 94,000 distinct CDR3 sequences, 9% of them singletons; the top ten hold over 25%. As regards this clonotype: The antigen is not known.

This clonotype was obtained from a male donor with ankylosing spondylitis. The chain combines TRBV2 with TRBJ2-2; 9 bases are a match to TRBD1. Sequencing used blood, either unsorted or a sorted T cell fraction (not recorded which). CDR3 DNA: TGTGCCAGCACTTCGGACAGGGGCCTTAAGGCCGGGGAGCTGTTTTTT. Its protein is CASTSDRGLKAGELFF.